The entry below gives a single TCR beta chain sequence along with its context. The CDR3 has 15 amino acids. The germline V gene encodes CDR1 SQVTM and CDR2 ANQGSEA. The V segment lost 6 bases and the J segment 5 bases; nucleotides outside the gene matches: 13. The sample belongs to a study of T cell changes during pregnancy in multiple sclerosis. Libraries were prepared by immunoSEQ multiplex PCR; TCRdb keeps only in-frame clonotypes and omits some of them. The data show under 40,000 clones, with 85% to 95% seen just once and around 8.8% held by the top ten. The receptor was derived from a female donor with multiple sclerosis, enrolled in a pregnancy study. Sequenced material: CD8+ T cells from peripheral blood mononuclear cells, taken in the third trimester of pregnancy. The chain has TRBV29-1 and TRBJ2-7, with 10 positions matching TRBD1. Here the CDR3 DNA reads TGCAGCGTAGCTAGGATGGGACAGGGGATCCACGAGCAGTACTTC. Its protein is CSVARMGQGIHEQYF.